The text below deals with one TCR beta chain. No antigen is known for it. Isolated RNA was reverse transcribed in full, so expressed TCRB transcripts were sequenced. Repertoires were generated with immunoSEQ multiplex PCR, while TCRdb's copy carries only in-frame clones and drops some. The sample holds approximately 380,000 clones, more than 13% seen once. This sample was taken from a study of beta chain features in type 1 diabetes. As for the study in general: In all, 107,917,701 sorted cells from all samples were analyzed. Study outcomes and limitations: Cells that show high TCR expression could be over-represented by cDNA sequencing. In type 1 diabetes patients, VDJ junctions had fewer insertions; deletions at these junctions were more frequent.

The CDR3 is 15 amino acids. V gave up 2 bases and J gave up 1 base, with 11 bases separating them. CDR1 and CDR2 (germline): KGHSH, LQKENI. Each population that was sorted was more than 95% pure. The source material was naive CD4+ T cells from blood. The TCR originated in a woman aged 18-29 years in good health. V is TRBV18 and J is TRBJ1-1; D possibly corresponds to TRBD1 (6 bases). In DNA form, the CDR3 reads TGTGCCAGCTCACCAGCGCAGGGACAGAACACTGAAGCTTTCTTT. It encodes CASSPAQGQNTEAFF. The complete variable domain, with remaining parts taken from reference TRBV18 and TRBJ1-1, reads NAGVMQNPRHLVRRRGQEARLRCSPMKGHSHVYWYRQLPEEGLKFMVYLQKENIIDESGMPKERFSAEFPKEGPSILRIQQVVRGDSAAYFCASSPAQGQNTEAFFGQGTRLTVV.